The rows below give T cell receptor beta chains drawn from one sample of a study of T-cell reconstitution after alpha-beta-depleted transplantation in children. MiXCR, run by TCRdb on the PCR reads, gives a single entry per CDR3 protein. The sample has over 200,000 distinct CDR3 sequences; 8.5% to 10% are singletons. This specimen consisted of PBMCs from the stem cell graft donor, obtained from the stem cell graft. Receptors were obtained from a human donor who donated a stem cell graft to a child with acute lymphoblastic leukemia. Each CDR3 is given without its conserved first and last residue.

j_call v_call cdr3_aa
TRBJ2-4 TRBV23-1 ASVWRLNENIQY
TRBJ1-5 TRBV20-1 SAVQGSRNQPQH
TRBJ1-4 TRBV7-9 ASSFVQLNEKLF
TRBJ1-2 TRBV15 ATSRDGVGTGNGYT
TRBJ2-5 TRBV7-2 ASSLGSGPQETQY
TRBJ2-1 TRBV27 ASRIQGGSYNEQF
TRBJ2-7 TRBV7-2 ASSLTGVDYEQY
TRBJ1-5 TRBV11-2 ASSLGWGQPQH
TRBJ2-1 TRBV7-2 ASSESLGGGLF
TRBJ1-3 TRBV7-2 ASSLGAGAAGNTIY
TRBJ2-7 TRBV6-2/TRBV6-3 ASSYSSAGRSGDPYEQY
TRBJ2-7 TRBV5-1 ASFKSLEPYEQY
TRBJ1-1 TRBV18 ASSPPYGHLNTEAF
TRBJ1-6 TRBV7-9 ATVPGVNSPLH
TRBJ1-1 TRBV3-1 ASSRPVWGGALETEAF
TRBJ1-2 TRBV20-1 SASPGQANYGYT
TRBJ2-7 TRBV5-1 ASSLQGGQY
TRBJ2-1 TRBV13 ASSPSDRFVEQF
TRBJ1-2 TRBV11-2 ASSWGDREYDYGYT
TRBJ2-3 TRBV24-1 ATSDPQPGGSTDTQY
TRBJ1-2 TRBV27 ASSTGQGASDYGYT
TRBJ1-5 TRBV7-8 ASSSPRRRTGNQPQH
TRBJ2-3 TRBV20-1 SARDPTGTGDTQY
TRBJ2-1 TRBV2 ASSTGTPGYEQF
TRBJ2-1 TRBV6-5 ASSYSPSGVSNEQF
TRBJ2-7 TRBV12-3/TRBV12-4 ASSLLQGVGEQY
TRBJ1-1 TRBV20-1 SASPSELWGMNTEAF
TRBJ2-1 TRBV12-3/TRBV12-4 ASGPGSYNEQF
TRBJ2-7 TRBV12-3/TRBV12-4 ASSGRGTGPPYEQY
TRBJ2-2 TRBV3-1 ASRPGGTGELF
TRBJ1-1 TRBV27 ASSLFRWATEAF
TRBJ2-1 TRBV5-1 ASTDRRAGGRFFGEQF
TRBJ2-1 TRBV4-3 ASSQGERGGDEQF
TRBJ1-5 TRBV19 ASSKEGGGQPQH
TRBJ2-7 TRBV10-3 AISGPGTGSSYEQY
TRBJ2-5 TRBV4-2 ASSNQGSGQETQY
TRBJ1-6 TRBV4-2 ASSHTGTGRAVDKRALH
TRBJ1-2 TRBV5-1 ASSLVGTGPTTDGYT
TRBJ1-4 TRBV20-1 SALDAQSGEKLF
TRBJ2-7 TRBV12-5 ASGLPTSPTYEQY
TRBJ2-2 TRBV27 ASSITPGLNTGELF
TRBJ2-7 TRBV4-2 ASSQAGAGASSYEQY
TRBJ1-2 TRBV20-1 SASGQIDYGYT
TRBJ2-7 TRBV5-1 ASSLGYGQY
TRBJ2-1 TRBV27 ASSLFLGSSYNEQF
TRBJ2-1 TRBV4-3 ASSQEGGLAGGNNEQF
TRBJ2-7 TRBV27 ASRPGSGGEQY
TRBJ1-1 TRBV7-9 ASSLEGAANEAF
TRBJ2-3 TRBV12-3/TRBV12-4 ASSFVGITDTQY
TRBJ2-7 TRBV11-2 ASSSTTGPNSYEQY
TRBJ2-2 TRBV24-1 ATSDLRQGDTGELF
TRBJ2-2 TRBV6-5 ASSSTRLAGRDGELF
TRBJ1-2 TRBV19 ASSIRTGLPGGYT
TRBJ1-5 TRBV19 ASRGKGLSHQPQH